The next 9 T cell receptor beta chains were all read from a single sample in a study of T cells in Graves' hyperthyroidism and ophthalmopathy. Researchers took RNA transcripts and amplified the TCR beta CDR3 regions from them. HTBI primers were employed in a first-round RT-PCR of the TCR CDR3. TCRdb re-analysed the multiplex PCR reads in MiXCR, keeping a single row per CDR3 protein. Here the sample spans around 500,000 distinct CDR3 sequences, 20% to 25% being singletons. The sequencing input was blood. Receptors were obtained from a woman aged 70 to 79 with Graves' ophthalmopathy.

The chain links TRBV19 to TRBJ1-5; D may be TRBD1 (6 bases). Germline loops: CDR1 LNHDA, CDR2 SQIVND (reference sequence). With 7 bases removed from V and 3 bases from J, the gap between germline ends came to 16 bases. The CDR3 runs to 15 residues. CDR3 residues: CASTSLQGYNQPQHF. The CDR3 DNA sequence: TGTGCCAGTACCTCCCTACAGGGATACAATCAGCCCCAGCATTTT.

This chain links TRBV4-1 with TRBJ2-7; D is perhaps TRBD1 or TRBD2 (5 bases each). Trimming stripped 3 bases from V and 3 bases from J, with 15 bases between. Per the germline V gene, CDR1 is MGHRA and CDR2 is YSYEKL. The CDR3 has 15 residues. Here the CDR3 reads CASSQVRDGYYEQYF. The CDR3 bases are TGCGCCAGCAGCCAGGTCCGGGACGGTTACTACGAGCAGTACTTC.

This clonotype has just a few counts. The V and J genes are TRBV6-1 and TRBJ1-1; no reliable D call. Trimming took off 9 bases at V and 0 bases at J, with 8 bases between the two ends. Germline V gene sequence: CDR1 MNHNS, CDR2 SASEGT. The CDR3 is 12 amino acids. CDR3 loop: CASQILNTEAFF. The CDR3 nucleotides are TGTGCCAGTCAGATTTTGAACACTGAAGCTTTCTTT.

This clonotype has just a few counts. J is TRBJ2-3 and V is TRBV28, with unresolved D. The ends were cut back, 6 bases at V and 0 bases at J, with 13 bases in the middle. This CDR3 contains 15 residues. CDR1 and CDR2 (germline): MDHEN, SYDVKM. In nucleotides, the CDR3 is TGTGCCAGCAGGTCCGGCCGGGCCAGCACAGATACGCAGTATTTT. It encodes CASRSGRASTDTQYF. Combining the CDR3 with reference TRBV28 and TRBJ2-3 gives the whole variable domain DVKVTQSSRYLVKRTGEKVFLECVQDMDHENMFWYRQDPGLGLRLIYFSYDVKMKEKGDIPEGYSVSREKKERFSLILESASTNQTSMYLCASRSGRASTDTQYFGPGTRLTVL.

This sequence joins TRBV12-5 and TRBJ1-4; tentatively, D is TRBD1 (6 bases). The CDR3 is 14 residues long. Germline V lookup: CDR1 LGHNT, CDR2 FRNRAP. Trimming stripped 5 bases from V and 7 bases from J, with 14 bases between. The CDR3 reads CASGLGGGTEKLFF. The DNA for the CDR3 is TGTGCTAGTGGTCTCGGCGGGGGCACTGAAAAACTGTTTTTT.

This chain uses TRBV19 with TRBJ2-1; the D gene is possibly TRBD2 (6 bases). CDR3 length: 16 residues. Germline CDR1 LNHDA, CDR2 SQIVND (reference sequence). Trimming removed 1 base at V and 1 base at J, with 11 bases between. Here the CDR3 reads CASSIGSGRSYNEQFF. CDR3 DNA: TGTGCCAGTAGTATAGGTAGCGGAAGATCCTACAATGAGCAGTTCTTC.

This chain uses TRBV7-2 with TRBJ2-1; 9 bases are shared with TRBD2. V lost 1 base and J lost 0; bases outside the gene matches: 4. Germline-derived CDR1 and CDR2 are SGHTA and FQGNSA. This CDR3 has 17 residues. The DNA of the CDR3 is TGTGCCAGCAGCTTAGTAAGCGGGGGGAGCTCCTACAATGAGCAGTTCTTC. This translates into CASSLVSGGSSYNEQFF. Full variable domain (rest looked up from reference TRBV7-2 and TRBJ2-1): GAGVSQSPSNKVTEKGKDVELRCDPISGHTALYWYRQSLGQGLEFLIYFQGNSAPDKSGLPSDRFSAERTGGSVSTLTIQRTQQEDSAVYLCASSLVSGGSSYNEQFFGPGTRLTVL.

In this sample, this clonotype turned up many times. V is TRBV6-1 and J is TRBJ1-2; D is uncertain. This CDR3 comprises 11 residues. Per germline, CDR1 MNHNS and CDR2 SASEGT. With 6 bases removed from V and 8 bases from J, the gap between germline ends came to 10 bases. Here the CDR3 DNA reads TGTGCCAGCAGCGATACGCGAGGCTACACCTTC. This gives the protein CASSDTRGYTF.

This clonotype came up many times. V is TRBV12-3 or TRBV12-4 and J is TRBJ1-5, with D maybe TRBD1 (6 bases). The CDR3 is 12 amino acids. V was cut by 5 bases and J by 8 bases, with 10 bases left in between. CDR3 loop: CASSTGLEPQHF. The CDR3, as DNA: TGTGCCAGCAGTACAGGGTTGGAGCCCCAGCATTTT.